The T cell receptor beta chain described here comes from a study of blood T cell repertoires in COVID-19. Sequencing was performed with immunoSEQ multiplex PCR; in TCRdb, only in-frame clones are kept and a portion is missing. The sample carries about 300,000 clones, about 90% recorded once. Sequencing was performed on peripheral blood. The sequence was obtained from a middle-aged woman who had recovered from COVID-19.

The CDR3 DNA is TGTGCCAGTAGTATACGGGGGGCAGGGCCATACAATGAGCAGTTCTTC. Translation gives CASSIRGAGPYNEQFF. The chain has TRBV19 and TRBJ2-1, with D perhaps TRBD2 (7 bases). V gave up 2 bases and J gave up 4 bases, with 15 bases separating them. Germline values: CDR1 LNHDA, CDR2 SQIVND (reference sequence). This CDR3 is 16 amino acids long.